The 27 T cell receptor beta chains presented below share a single source sample, sequenced in a study of blood T cells in healthy people across ages. A J-beta primer mix and a sample-barcoded 5' primer were used in a second PCR of roughly 6 to 12 cycles. TCRdb independently ran MiXCR on the 5' RACE reads; one entry per CDR3 protein. This table holds roughly 1 million distinct CDR3 sequences, 25% found once. The data also belong to a second study, concerning T cells of mothers and their children.

Sequenced sample: blood. All receptors derive from a girl aged 2 to 9 in good health.

This chain joins TRBV2 and TRBJ2-6; weak D call: TRBD1 (6 bases). CDR1 is SNHLY and CDR2 is FYNNEI in the germline V gene. CDR3 length equals 15 residues. V lost 5 bases and J 4 bases, leaving 12 bases between the germline ends. CDR3: CASSLNRAGANVLTF. The CDR3 bases are TGTGCCAGCAGTCTTAACAGGGCCGGGGCCAACGTCCTGACTTTC.

The rearrangement links TRBV15 to TRBJ2-1, with 8 bases lining up with TRBD2. With 3 bases clipped from V and 10 bases from J, the junction kept 14 bases outside the gene matches. This CDR3 is built from 16 residues. The V gene's germline CDR1 is LNHNV and CDR2 YYDKDF (reference sequence). The CDR3 spells CATSSLAGTRVGEQFF. The CDR3 DNA reads as TGTGCCACCAGCAGCCTAGCCGGGACTAGAGTAGGGGAGCAGTTCTTC. Full variable domain (remainder filled in from reference TRBV15 and TRBJ2-1): DAMVIQNPRYQVTQFGKPVTLSCSQTLNHNVMYWYQQKSSQAPKLLFHYYDKDFNNEADTPDNFQSRRPNTSFCFLDIRSPGLGDTAMYLCATSSLAGTRVGEQFFGPGTRLTVL.

The CDR3 coding sequence is TGCGCCAGCAGTACGGGACCGGTCGAAGACACCGGGGAGCTGTTTTTT. Encoded protein: CASSTGPVEDTGELFF. The chain carries TRBV4-1 and TRBJ2-2; D might be TRBD1 or TRBD2, each matching 5 bases. V lost 6 bases and J 3 bases, leaving 17 bases between the germline ends. Germline assignment: CDR1 MGHRA and CDR2 YSYEKL. The CDR3 is made up of 16 amino acids.

This clonotype was seen more than once but under ten times. The V gene is TRBV7-2, the J gene TRBJ2-7; D may be TRBD2 (5 bases). V was shortened by 5 bases and J by 3 bases, with 11 bases between the two germline ends. Germline assignment: CDR1 SGHTA and CDR2 FQGNSA. CDR3 length equals 13 residues. The CDR3 sequence is CASSPHGDYEQYF. For the CDR3, the DNA is TGTGCCAGCAGCCCGCACGGGGACTACGAGCAGTACTTC.

This clonotype was counted only a few times. This chain joins TRBV4-2 and TRBJ2-7; D may match TRBD1 or TRBD2 (5 bases each). This CDR3 has 14 residues. The germline gives CDR1 LGHNA, CDR2 YNFKEQ. V gave up 3 bases and J gave up 5 bases, with 14 bases separating them. This CDR3 reads CASSQPGPSHEQYF. In nucleotides, the CDR3 is TGTGCCAGCAGCCAGCCGGGACCGTCCCACGAGCAGTACTTC.

V is TRBV4-1 and J is TRBJ1-5; 8 nucleotides match TRBD1. V lost 5 bases to trimming and J lost 4 bases; unmatched junction nucleotides: 7. CDR1 and CDR2 (germline): MGHRA, YSYEKL. This CDR3 has 15 residues. Here the CDR3 reads CASSVDRGLNQPQHF. The CDR3 region has the DNA TGCGCCAGCAGCGTAGACAGGGGTCTTAATCAGCCCCAGCATTTT.

The table lists this clonotype with a few counts. Here the CDR3 DNA reads TGTGCCAGGGGGGACAGGGGGCGAGGTTCACCCCTCCACTTT. Its protein product is CARGDRGRGSPLHF. J is TRBJ1-6 and V is TRBV6-5; TRBD1 agrees at 12 bases. J gave up 9 bases and V 9 bases, and 6 bases lay outside the gene matches. Germline V gene lookup returns CDR1 MNHEY and CDR2 SVGAGI. CDR3 size: 14 residues.

This chain links TRBV20-1 with TRBJ1-2; D is possibly TRBD1 (5 bases). The CDR3 contains 14 residues. The germline V gene has CDR1 DFQATT and CDR2 SNEGSKA (reference sequence). V dropped 1 base and J dropped 5 bases, with 14 bases sitting between them. The CDR3 loop reads CSARALTGPYGYTF. The CDR3 nucleotides read TGCAGTGCTAGAGCCTTAACAGGCCCGTATGGCTACACCTTC.

The chain has TRBV12-3 or TRBV12-4 and TRBJ2-3; TRBD1 agrees at 7 bases. Trimming removed 6 bases from V and 0 bases from J; junction bases left unmatched: 6. This CDR3 has 15 amino acids. CDR3 nucleotide sequence: TGTGCCAGCAGAAGGACAGGAGTAAGCACAGATACGCAGTATTTT. Its translation: CASRRTGVSTDTQYF.

The chain joins TRBV4-2 to TRBJ2-1, with D perhaps TRBD1 or TRBD2 (5 bases each). CDR1 is LGHNA, CDR2 YNFKEQ, per germline. The CDR3 contains 15 residues. V was clipped by 0 bases and J by 10 bases, with 16 bases between them. CDR3 bases: TGTGCCAGCAGCCAAGAGAAGACAGCGCCGGGGGAGCAGTTCTTC. Translated: CASSQEKTAPGEQFF.

The sample holds a few counts of this clonotype. This sequence joins TRBV19 and TRBJ2-5; the D call may be TRBD1 or TRBD2 (5 bases each). V was pared by 6 bases and J by 3 bases, with 8 bases between. The CDR3 has 12 amino acids. CDR1 is LNHDA, CDR2 SQIVND, per germline (reference sequence). In DNA form, the CDR3 reads TGTGCCAGTAGGGGGGACGAAGAGACCCAGTACTTC. Protein: CASRGDEETQYF.

The chain carries TRBV4-1 and TRBJ1-1, with a weak D call TRBD1 (5 bases). The CDR3 loop spans 14 amino acids. Trimming cost V 4 bases and J 7 bases, with 16 bases left between them. The germline V gene has CDR1 MGHRA and CDR2 YSYEKL. CDR3 in DNA: TGCGCCAGCAGCCCCACTTGGGGCCAGGATGAAGCTTTCTTT. Protein sequence: CASSPTWGQDEAFF.

The chain is built from TRBV2 and TRBJ2-1; the D gene is possibly TRBD2 (6 bases). This CDR3 is built from 12 residues. Per the germline V gene, CDR1 is SNHLY and CDR2 is FYNNEI. V gave up 8 bases and J gave up 13 bases, with 18 bases separating them. CDR3 coding DNA: TGTGCCAGCTTCGGGACTTCGTGGTTTCAGTTCTTC. Encoded protein: CASFGTSWFQFF.

This clonotype was counted between two and nine times. The chain has TRBV12-3 or TRBV12-4 and TRBJ2-3; perhaps TRBD1 as D (5 bases). Trimming cost V 6 bases and J 2 bases, with 12 bases left between them. This CDR3 is 14 amino acids long. Here the CDR3 reads CASSSRQFTDTQYF. For the CDR3, the DNA is TGTGCCAGCAGCTCCAGACAGTTCACAGATACGCAGTATTTT.

The rearrangement uses TRBV20-1 and TRBJ1-2; D possibly corresponds to TRBD1 (5 bases). The CDR3 sequence is 13 residues long. Trimming pared 0 bases from V and 6 bases from J, leaving 11 bases between. Germline values: CDR1 DFQATT, CDR2 SNEGSKA (reference sequence). The CDR3, as DNA: TGCAGTGCTAGAGATCAGGGTTGGAATGGCTACACCTTC. This codes for CSARDQGWNGYTF.

This clonotype came up a few times. The J gene is TRBJ1-2, the V gene TRBV24-1; D is ambiguous. Trimming left V 4 bases short and J 8 bases short, with 10 bases between. The germline V gene has CDR1 KGHDR and CDR2 SFDVKD. This CDR3 is 12 amino acids long. The chain's CDR3 is CATSEYNGGYTF. The CDR3 DNA sequence: TGTGCCACCAGTGAATATAATGGAGGCTACACCTTC.

This chain joins TRBV7-9 and TRBJ2-5; a weak D match, TRBD2 (5 bases). The CDR3 is 13 amino acids. Germline V gene lookup returns CDR1 SEHNR and CDR2 FQNEAQ (reference sequence). V was pared by 11 bases and J by 1 base, with 14 bases between. CDR3 loop: CAGSKGSQETQYF. The CDR3 DNA follows: TGTGCCGGGAGTAAGGGCAGCCAAGAGACCCAGTACTTC. Full variable domain (remainder filled in from reference TRBV7-9 and TRBJ2-5): DTGVSQNPRHKITKRGQNVTFRCDPISEHNRLYWYRQTLGQGPEFLTYFQNEAQLEKSRLLSDRFSAERPKGSFSTLEIQRTEQGDSAMYLCAGSKGSQETQYFGPGTRLLVL.

This clonotype was seen a handful of times. V usage is TRBV12-5 and J usage is TRBJ1-2, with D unresolved. CDR1 is LGHNT, CDR2 FRNRAP, per germline. The CDR3 is 22 residues long. The germline V and J ends were trimmed by 5 bases and 2 bases, with 36 bases remaining between them. This chain's CDR3 is CASGPPPETATRLEPENYGYTF. The CDR3 bases are TGTGCTAGTGGTCCTCCCCCGGAAACGGCGACTAGACTGGAGCCCGAGAACTATGGCTACACCTTC. Full variable domain (remainder filled in from reference TRBV12-5 and TRBJ1-2): DARVTQTPRHKVTEMGQEVTMRCQPILGHNTVFWYRQTMMQGLELLAYFRNRAPLDDSGMPKDRFSAEMPDATLATLKIQPSEPRDSAVYFCASGPPPETATRLEPENYGYTFGSGTRLTVV.

The chain employs TRBV29-1 and TRBJ1-2; D not certain. This CDR3 contains 12 residues. CDR1 SQVTM and CDR2 ANQGSEA come from the germline V gene. The ends were cut back, 3 bases at V and 6 bases at J, with 11 bases in the middle. CDR3 amino acids: CSVERPPDGYTF. CDR3 sequence (DNA): TGCAGCGTTGAGAGACCGCCCGATGGCTACACCTTC.

This rearrangement joins TRBV7-9 to TRBJ2-3; D gene uncertain. Germline V gene sequence: CDR1 SEHNR, CDR2 FQNEAQ (reference sequence). The CDR3 sequence is 15 residues long. Trimming took off 5 bases at V and 1 base at J, with 13 bases between the two ends. CDR3 sequence (DNA): TGTGCCAGCAGCCTGCTGGGCTCGGGCACAGATACGCAGTATTTT. Protein sequence: CASSLLGSGTDTQYF.

This clonotype was seen only a few times. The chain links TRBV7-2 to TRBJ1-4, with a weak D call TRBD1 (6 bases). V lost 4 bases and J 6 bases, leaving 15 bases between the germline ends. The length of the CDR3 is 15 residues. Germline CDR1 and CDR2: SGHTA and FQGNSA. The CDR3 DNA is TGTGCCAGCAGCTCAGATGGACAGTCCTATGAAAAACTGTTTTTT. It yields the protein CASSSDGQSYEKLFF. Based on the CDR3 plus reference TRBV7-2 and TRBJ1-4, the full variable domain is GAGVSQSPSNKVTEKGKDVELRCDPISGHTALYWYRQSLGQGLEFLIYFQGNSAPDKSGLPSDRFSAERTGGSVSTLTIQRTQQEDSAVYLCASSSDGQSYEKLFFGSGTQLSVL.

V is TRBV20-1 and J is TRBJ1-5, with D unclear. Germline values: CDR1 DFQATT, CDR2 SNEGSKA (reference sequence). The V end lost 0 bases, the J end lost 3 bases, and 12 bases lay between the germline ends. This CDR3 contains 15 residues. CDR3 coding DNA: TGCAGTGCTAGAGATAAGGCAGGTAACAATCAGCCCCAGCATTTT. This encodes CSARDKAGNNQPQHF.

The J gene is TRBJ2-3, the V gene TRBV19; D remains unclear. V was trimmed by 4 bases and J by 1 base, leaving 12 bases between them. The CDR3 loop spans 15 amino acids. Germline V gene data show CDR1 as LNHDA and CDR2 as SQIVND (reference sequence). CDR3 amino acids: CASSTYGPRTDTQYF. The CDR3 DNA follows: TGTGCCAGTAGTACATACGGCCCTCGCACAGATACGCAGTATTTT.

The genes are TRBV20-1 and TRBJ2-5, with 7 nucleotides matching TRBD1. TRBJ2-7 matches the DNA end more closely, so the J call is doubtful. CDR1 and CDR2 from the germline V gene are DFQATT and SNEGSKA (reference sequence). The CDR3 has 17 amino acids. The CDR3 coding sequence is TGCAGTGTTAGTTTTGGGGGACAGCGCGGGTTGAACTACGAGCAGTACTTC. It encodes CSVSFGGQRGLNYEQYF.

This clonotype appeared a few times. V usage is TRBV7-9 and J usage is TRBJ2-1; 8 bases fit TRBD2. Trimming at V came to 6 bases and at J to 0 bases, leaving 7 bases not matched to a gene. Germline loops: CDR1 SEHNR, CDR2 FQNEAQ (reference sequence). The CDR3 is 16 amino acids. The CDR3 protein is CASRSNAGGSYNEQFF. In DNA, the CDR3 is TGTGCCAGCAGGTCAAATGCGGGAGGCTCCTACAATGAGCAGTTCTTC. The full variable domain, rest sourced from reference TRBV7-9 and TRBJ2-1, is DTGVSQNPRHKITKRGQNVTFRCDPISEHNRLYWYRQTLGQGPEFLTYFQNEAQLEKSRLLSDRFSAERPKGSFSTLEIQRTEQGDSAMYLCASRSNAGGSYNEQFFGPGTRLTVL.

Only a few counts were recorded for this clonotype. The gene calls are TRBV4-3 and TRBJ2-7, with a weak D call TRBD1 (6 bases). Germline lookup yields CDR1 LGHNA and CDR2 YSLEER. The length of the CDR3 is 15 residues. Trimming cost V 0 bases and J 2 bases, with 11 bases left between them. CDR3 sequence: CASSQESTGPYEQYF. CDR3 coding DNA: TGCGCCAGCAGCCAAGAGTCGACAGGACCCTACGAGCAGTACTTC.

The rearrangement joins TRBV7-9 to TRBJ2-7, with D perhaps being TRBD1 or TRBD2 (6 bases each). Trimming stripped 1 base from V and 0 bases from J, with 10 bases between. The CDR3 has 15 residues. In germline, CDR1 is SEHNR, CDR2 FQNEAQ (reference sequence). Here the CDR3 reads CASSLGGALSYEQYF. The CDR3 coding sequence is TGTGCCAGCAGCTTAGGGGGGGCGCTCTCCTACGAGCAGTACTTC.